The source of this T cell receptor (beta chain) is a study of blood T cell repertoires in COVID-19. Study as a whole: The origin of the acute and convalescent COVID-19 samples was the United States, Italy and Spain. Sample material is recorded as cDNA or gDNA derived from T cells, B-cell-depleted T cells, or PBMCs.

Original processing notes: Nucleated cell number was recorded as an estimate derived from reference gene primer amplification. TCRdb's copy holds only in-frame clones and misses some; the assay was immunoSEQ multiplex PCR. The D gene and trimming were derived from the DNA, and the V and J assignments and clone size from that table. The sample lists about 250,000 clones, around 80% seen once, with approximately 8.6% in the top ten. There are 14 residues in the CDR3. After removal of 8 bases from V and 8 bases from J, the junction contained 11 bases not matched to a gene. The V gene's germline CDR1 is MNHEY and CDR2 SMNVEV (reference sequence).

J is TRBJ1-4 and V is TRBV27, with 7 bases lining up with TRBD1. This clonotype was sampled from a man in his forties or fifties with active or convalescent COVID-19. The specimen was peripheral blood. The CDR3 region has the DNA TGTGCCAGCCGCCGGACAGGAGGGGGCGAAAAACTGTTTTTT. Its protein is CASRRTGGGEKLFF.